The next 7 T cell receptor beta chains were all read from a single sample in a study of a mutant IDH1 vaccine in newly diagnosed glioma. The table came from immunoSEQ multiplex PCR; TCRdb's copy has only in-frame clones and leaves some out. The profile shows tens of thousands of clones, 75% to 95% of them singletons. The time point was: baseline, week 1 (first vaccination visit). Treatment reported: pre-vaccination baseline after standard-of-care therapy. The material sequenced was PBMCs, taken from a glioma patient treated with radiotherapy, temozolomide or both. Receptors originate from a man aged 45-65 years with glioma.

The chain recombines TRBV30 with TRBJ2-7; D is perhaps TRBD1 or TRBD2 (6 bases each). This CDR3 is 14 amino acids long. The germline V gene encodes CDR1 GTSNPN and CDR2 SVGIG (reference sequence). V was clipped by 3 bases and J by 4 bases, with 16 bases between them. The CDR3 sequence: CAWSEGGGPYEQYF. The CDR3 nucleotides read TGTGCCTGGAGCGAAGGTGGGGGGCCATACGAGCAGTACTTC.

The chain links TRBV7-6 to TRBJ2-2; weak D call: TRBD1 (5 bases). CDR3 size: 14 residues. Germline CDR1 and CDR2: SGHVS and FNYEAQ. Trimming stripped 7 bases from V and 2 bases from J, with 11 bases between. CDR3 sequence (DNA): TGTGCCAGCAACCAGGGTCCCAACACCGGGGAGCTGTTTTTT. Translating it yields CASNQGPNTGELFF. Using reference TRBV7-6 and TRBJ2-2 for the parts outside the CDR3, the full variable domain is GAGVSQSPRYKVTKRGQDVALRCDPISGHVSLYWYRQALGQGPEFLTYFNYEAQQDKSGLPNDRFSAERPEGSISTLTIQRTEQRDSAMYRCASNQGPNTGELFFGEGSRLTVL.

The CDR3 DNA sequence: TGTGCCAGCAGTAAGGACCTGACCGGGGAGCTGTTTTTT. Translating it yields CASSKDLTGELFF. The genes are TRBV25-1 and TRBJ2-2; D gene uncertain. The CDR3 sequence is 13 residues long. The ends were cut back, 5 bases at V and 5 bases at J, with 9 bases in the middle. Germline-derived CDR1 and CDR2 are MGHDK and SYGVNS.

The J gene is TRBJ1-6, the V gene TRBV7-8; possibly TRBD1 for D (6 bases). CDR3 size: 15 residues. Germline values: CDR1 SGHVS, CDR2 FQNEAQ. Between the trimmed V and J ends, which lost 3 bases and 7 bases, there was a span of 13 bases. DNA for the CDR3: TGTGCCAGCAGCTTCGAAACAGGGTACAATTCACCCCTCCACTTT. It codes for CASSFETGYNSPLHF.

The chain couples TRBV4-1 to TRBJ1-4; D gene unclear. The CDR3 is 15 residues long. Per germline, CDR1 MGHRA and CDR2 YSYEKL. With 1 base removed from V and 5 bases from J, the gap between germline ends came to 11 bases. CDR3 coding DNA: TGCGCCAGCAGCCAAGGACACTCGTTAAATGAAAAACTGTTTTTT. Amino acids: CASSQGHSLNEKLFF.

The CDR3 sequence is CASSLGSFGGTDTQYF. The CDR3 DNA reads as TGTGCCAGCAGCTTAGGGTCCTTTGGCGGCACAGATACGCAGTATTTT. This sequence joins TRBV7-2 and TRBJ2-3; no clear D. The length of the CDR3 is 16 residues. Trimming took off 1 base at V and 1 base at J, with 12 bases between the two ends. CDR1 and CDR2 from the germline V gene are SGHTA and FQGNSA.

Of note for this clone: The junction does not match germline at one end; this may be a read error. The rearrangement uses TRBV27 and TRBJ2-7; D is unresolved. The CDR3 extends over 18 amino acids. Germline CDR1 is MNHEY and CDR2 is SMNVEV (reference sequence). The CDR3 region has the DNA TGTGCCGGCAGTTTACGCGCACCCACCATGTATAGCTCCTACGAGCAGTACTTC. Translated, it gives CAGSLRAPTMYSSYEQYF.